The next 2 T cell receptor beta chains were all read from a single sample in a study of response to subunit inactivated influenza vaccine. TCRdb reprocessed the RT-PCR reads via MiXCR and lists one record per CDR3 protein. The table has about 570,000 distinct CDR3 sequences, around 10% seen once. The data were also submitted as part of a second study, on T cells expressing NK-cell markers. As that report states: UMIs were included in TCR beta cDNA generated by 5'RACE template switching.

Sequencing used PBMCs from blood, obtained on the day of vaccination. These receptors all stem from a man aged 50 or older who received an inactivated influenza vaccine.

The rearrangement joins TRBV6-2 or TRBV6-3 to TRBJ1-5, with D possibly TRBD1 on 6 matching bases. CDR1 and CDR2 (germline): MNHEY, SVGEGT. The ends were cut back, 2 bases at V and 7 bases at J, with 12 bases in the middle. The CDR3 covers 14 residues. The CDR3 region has the DNA TGTGCCAGCAGTTACGATGGGGGCTTGCAGCCCCAGCATTTT. Translating it yields CASSYDGGLQPQHF.

This clonotype was counted at least ten times. The DNA for the CDR3 is TGTGCCAGCAGTTCCTACTTCCCCGGGGAGCTGTTTTTT. Translation: CASSSYFPGELFF. The V gene is TRBV12-3 or TRBV12-4, the J gene TRBJ2-2; D is ambiguous. Trimming removed 4 bases at V and 6 bases at J, with 9 bases between. There are 13 residues in the CDR3.